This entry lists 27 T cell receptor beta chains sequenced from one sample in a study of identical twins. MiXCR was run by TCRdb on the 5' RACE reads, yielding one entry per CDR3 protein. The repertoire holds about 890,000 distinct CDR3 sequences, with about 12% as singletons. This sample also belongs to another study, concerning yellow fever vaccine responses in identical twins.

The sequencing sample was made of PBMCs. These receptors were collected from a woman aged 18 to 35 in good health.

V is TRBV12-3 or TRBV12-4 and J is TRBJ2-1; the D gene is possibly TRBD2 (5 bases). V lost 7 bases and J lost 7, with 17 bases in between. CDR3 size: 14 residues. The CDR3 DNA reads TGTGCCAGCACCCACGCTCGGGATGGGAATGAGCAGTTCTTC. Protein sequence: CASTHARDGNEQFF.

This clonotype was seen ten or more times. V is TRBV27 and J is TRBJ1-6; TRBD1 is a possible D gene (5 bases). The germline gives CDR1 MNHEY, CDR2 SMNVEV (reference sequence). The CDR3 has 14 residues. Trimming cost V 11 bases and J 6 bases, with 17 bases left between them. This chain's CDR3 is CASGPGLINSPLHF. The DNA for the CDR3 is TGTGCCTCGGGACCGGGACTGATTAATTCACCCCTCCACTTT.

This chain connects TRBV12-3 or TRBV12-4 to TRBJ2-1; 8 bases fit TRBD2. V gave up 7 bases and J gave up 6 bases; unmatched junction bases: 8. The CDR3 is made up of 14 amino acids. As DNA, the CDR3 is TGTGCCAGCACCCTGGGGCTAGCGGGCAATGAGCAGTTCTTC. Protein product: CASTLGLAGNEQFF.

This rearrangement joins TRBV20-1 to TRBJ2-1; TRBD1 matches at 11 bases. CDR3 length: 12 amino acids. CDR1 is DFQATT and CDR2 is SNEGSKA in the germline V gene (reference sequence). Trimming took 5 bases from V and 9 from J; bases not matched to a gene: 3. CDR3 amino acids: CSAGQGAGEQFF. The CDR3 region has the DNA TGCAGTGCTGGACAGGGGGCTGGTGAGCAGTTCTTC.

CDR3 bases: TGTGCCATCAGTGAAGGGACCCGCTCCTACGAGCAGTACTTC. Translating gives CAISEGTRSYEQYF. The chain couples TRBV10-3 to TRBJ2-7; D may match TRBD1 or TRBD2 (5 bases each). The V gene lost 3 bases and the J gene lost 0 bases, with 9 bases spanning the gap. Looked up from germline, CDR1 is ENHRY and CDR2 is SYGVKD. The CDR3 spans 14 residues.

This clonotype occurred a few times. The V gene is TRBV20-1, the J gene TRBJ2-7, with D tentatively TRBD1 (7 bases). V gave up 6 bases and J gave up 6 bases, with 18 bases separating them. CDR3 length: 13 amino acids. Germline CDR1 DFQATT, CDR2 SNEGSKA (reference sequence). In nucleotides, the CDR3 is TGCAGTGCCAACGCAGACAGGGAGGTCGAGCAGTACGTC. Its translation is CSANADREVEQYV.

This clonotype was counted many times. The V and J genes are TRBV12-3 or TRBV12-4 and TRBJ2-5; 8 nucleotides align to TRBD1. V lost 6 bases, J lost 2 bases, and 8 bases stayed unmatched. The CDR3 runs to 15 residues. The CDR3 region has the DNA TGTGCCAGCAGCCTCGGACAGGGTCGTCAAGAGACCCAGTACTTC. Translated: CASSLGQGRQETQYF.

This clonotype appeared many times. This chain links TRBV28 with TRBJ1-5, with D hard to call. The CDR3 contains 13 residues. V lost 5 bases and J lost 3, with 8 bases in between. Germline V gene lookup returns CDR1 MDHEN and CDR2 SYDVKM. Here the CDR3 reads CASSRTFNQPQHF. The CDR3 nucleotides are TGTGCCAGCAGTCGTACCTTCAATCAGCCCCAGCATTTT. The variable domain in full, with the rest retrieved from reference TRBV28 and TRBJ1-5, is DVKVTQSSRYLVKRTGEKVFLECVQDMDHENMFWYRQDPGLGLRLIYFSYDVKMKEKGDIPEGYSVSREKKERFSLILESASTNQTSMYLCASSRTFNQPQHFGDGTRLSIL.

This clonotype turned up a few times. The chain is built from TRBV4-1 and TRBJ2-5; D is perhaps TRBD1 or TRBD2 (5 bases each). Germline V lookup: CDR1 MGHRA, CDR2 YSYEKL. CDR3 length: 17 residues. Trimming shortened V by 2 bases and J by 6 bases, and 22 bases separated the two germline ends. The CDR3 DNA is TGCGCCAGCAGCCAAAGTCCTACGGGGCCCGACGGGAAGACCCAGTACTTC. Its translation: CASSQSPTGPDGKTQYF.

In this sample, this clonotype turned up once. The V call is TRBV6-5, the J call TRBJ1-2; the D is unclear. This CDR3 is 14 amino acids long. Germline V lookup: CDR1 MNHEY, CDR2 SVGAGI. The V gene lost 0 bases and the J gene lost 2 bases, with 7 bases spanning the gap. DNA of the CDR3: TGTGCCAGCAGTTACTCGATGAGGAACTATGGCTACACCTTC. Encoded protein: CASSYSMRNYGYTF.

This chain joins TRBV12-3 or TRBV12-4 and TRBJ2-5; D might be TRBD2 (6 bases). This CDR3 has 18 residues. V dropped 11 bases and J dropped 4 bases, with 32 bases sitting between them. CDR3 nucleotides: TGTGCCCGCCCCCGAGGATCCTTAGATAGCCGGAGGGGAGAGACCCAGTACTTC. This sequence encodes CARPRGSLDSRRGETQYF.

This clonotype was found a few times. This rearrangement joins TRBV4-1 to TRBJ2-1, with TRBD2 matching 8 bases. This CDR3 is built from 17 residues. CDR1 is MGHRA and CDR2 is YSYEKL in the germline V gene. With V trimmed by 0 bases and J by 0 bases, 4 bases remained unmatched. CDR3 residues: CASSQEGAGGSYNEQFF. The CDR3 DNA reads TGCGCCAGCAGCCAAGAAGGGGCGGGAGGCTCCTACAATGAGCAGTTCTTC.

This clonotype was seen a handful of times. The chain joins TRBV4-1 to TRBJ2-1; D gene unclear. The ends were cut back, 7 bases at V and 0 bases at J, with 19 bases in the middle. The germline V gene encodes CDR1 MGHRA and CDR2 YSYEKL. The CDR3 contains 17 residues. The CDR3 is CASTVGPSYRSYNEQFF. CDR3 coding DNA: TGCGCCAGCACCGTAGGACCCTCCTACCGCTCCTACAATGAGCAGTTCTTC.

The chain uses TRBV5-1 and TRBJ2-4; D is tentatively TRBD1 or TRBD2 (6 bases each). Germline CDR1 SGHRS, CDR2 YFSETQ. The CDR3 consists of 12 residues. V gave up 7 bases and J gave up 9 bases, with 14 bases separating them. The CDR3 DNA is TGCGCCAGCCGGTTAGAGGGGGGCATTCAGTACTTC. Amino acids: CASRLEGGIQYF.

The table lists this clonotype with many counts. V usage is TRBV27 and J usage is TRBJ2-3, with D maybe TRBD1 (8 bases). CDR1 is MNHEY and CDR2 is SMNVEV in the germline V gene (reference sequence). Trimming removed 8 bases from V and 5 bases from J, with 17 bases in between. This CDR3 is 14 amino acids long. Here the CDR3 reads CASHTGGAIDTQYF. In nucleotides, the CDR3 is TGTGCCAGCCACACAGGGGGGGCCATAGATACGCAGTATTTT.

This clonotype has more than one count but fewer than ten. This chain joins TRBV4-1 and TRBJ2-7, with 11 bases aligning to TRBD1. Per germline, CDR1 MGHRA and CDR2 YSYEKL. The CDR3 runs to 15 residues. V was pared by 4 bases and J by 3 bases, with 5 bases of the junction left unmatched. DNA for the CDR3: TGCGCCAGCAGCCCCCGGACAGGGGGCTTCTACGAGCAGTACGTC. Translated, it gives CASSPRTGGFYEQYV.

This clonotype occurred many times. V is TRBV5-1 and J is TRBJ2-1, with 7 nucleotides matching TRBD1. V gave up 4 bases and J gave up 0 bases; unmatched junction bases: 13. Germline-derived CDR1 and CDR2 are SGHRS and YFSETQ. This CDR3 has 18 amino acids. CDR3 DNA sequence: TGCGCCAGCAGCCCTAATTTACAGGGGACCTCCTCCTACAATGAGCAGTTCTTC. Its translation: CASSPNLQGTSSYNEQFF.

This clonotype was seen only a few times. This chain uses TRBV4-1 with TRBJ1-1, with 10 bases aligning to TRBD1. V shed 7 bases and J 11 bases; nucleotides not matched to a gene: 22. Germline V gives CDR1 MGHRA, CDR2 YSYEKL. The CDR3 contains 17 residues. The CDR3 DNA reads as TGCGCCAGCAAATACGGAACCGGGACAGGGGACTGGGAAGGGGCTTTCTTT. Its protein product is CASKYGTGTGDWEGAFF.

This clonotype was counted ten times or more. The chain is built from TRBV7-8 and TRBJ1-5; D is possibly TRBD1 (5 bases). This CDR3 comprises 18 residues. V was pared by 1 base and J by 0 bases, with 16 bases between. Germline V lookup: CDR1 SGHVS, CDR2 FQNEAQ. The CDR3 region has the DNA TGTGCCAGCAGCTTAGATAGGGGCAGCTTCCTTAGCAATCAGCCCCAGCATTTT. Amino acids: CASSLDRGSFLSNQPQHF.

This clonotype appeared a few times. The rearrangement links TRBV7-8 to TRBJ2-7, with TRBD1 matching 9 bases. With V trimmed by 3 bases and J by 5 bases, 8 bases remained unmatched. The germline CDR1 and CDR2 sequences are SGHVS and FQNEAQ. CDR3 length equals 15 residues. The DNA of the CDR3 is TGTGCCAGCAGCTTCCGGGACAGGGTTTATGACGAGCAGTACTTC. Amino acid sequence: CASSFRDRVYDEQYF.

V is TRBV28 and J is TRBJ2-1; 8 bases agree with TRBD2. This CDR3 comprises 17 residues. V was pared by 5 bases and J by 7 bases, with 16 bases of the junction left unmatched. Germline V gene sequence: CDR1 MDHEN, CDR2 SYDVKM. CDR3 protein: CASSPHRPGGAMNEQFF. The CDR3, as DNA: TGTGCCAGCAGTCCCCACCGTCCCGGGGGGGCCATGAATGAGCAGTTCTTC.

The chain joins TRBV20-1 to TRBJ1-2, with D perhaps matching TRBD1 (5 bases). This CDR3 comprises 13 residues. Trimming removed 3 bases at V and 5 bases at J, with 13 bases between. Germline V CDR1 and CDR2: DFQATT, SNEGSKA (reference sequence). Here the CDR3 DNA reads TGCAGTGCTAGTCCAGGGAGGAATTATGGCTACACCTTC. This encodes CSASPGRNYGYTF.

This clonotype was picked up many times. The CDR3 loop is CSARAAVAETGTKLYEQYF. The CDR3 DNA reads as TGCAGTGCTAGAGCCGCTGTTGCCGAGACCGGGACTAAACTCTACGAGCAGTACTTC. This chain joins TRBV20-1 and TRBJ2-7; 7 bases are shared with TRBD2. J gave up 3 bases and V 1 base, and 21 bases lay outside the gene matches. CDR1 and CDR2 from the germline V gene are DFQATT and SNEGSKA (reference sequence). This CDR3 is built from 19 residues.

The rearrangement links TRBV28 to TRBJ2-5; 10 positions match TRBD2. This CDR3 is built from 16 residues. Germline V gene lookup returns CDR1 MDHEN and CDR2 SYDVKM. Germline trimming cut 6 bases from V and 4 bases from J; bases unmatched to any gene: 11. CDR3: CASSPRLAGASETQYF. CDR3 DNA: TGTGCCAGCAGCCCCCGGCTAGCGGGAGCGTCAGAGACCCAGTACTTC. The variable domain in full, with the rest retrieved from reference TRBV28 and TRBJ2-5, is DVKVTQSSRYLVKRTGEKVFLECVQDMDHENMFWYRQDPGLGLRLIYFSYDVKMKEKGDIPEGYSVSREKKERFSLILESASTNQTSMYLCASSPRLAGASETQYFGPGTRLLVL.

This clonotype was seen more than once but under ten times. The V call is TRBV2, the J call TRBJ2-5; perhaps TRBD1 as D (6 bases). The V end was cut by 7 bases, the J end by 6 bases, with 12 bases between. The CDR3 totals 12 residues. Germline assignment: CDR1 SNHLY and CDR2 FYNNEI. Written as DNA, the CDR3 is TGTGCCAGCAACAGGGTGATGAAGACCCAGTACTTC. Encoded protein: CASNRVMKTQYF. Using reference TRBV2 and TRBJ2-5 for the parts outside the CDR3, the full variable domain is EPEVTQTPSHQVTQMGQEVILRCVPISNHLYFYWYRQILGQKVEFLVSFYNNEISEKSEIFDDQFSVERPDGSNFTLKIRSTKLEDSAMYFCASNRVMKTQYFGPGTRLLVL.

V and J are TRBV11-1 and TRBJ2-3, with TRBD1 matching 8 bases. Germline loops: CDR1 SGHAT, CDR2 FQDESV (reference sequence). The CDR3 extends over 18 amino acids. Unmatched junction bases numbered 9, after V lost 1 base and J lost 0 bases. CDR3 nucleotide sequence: TGTGCCAGCAGCTTAGTATCGGGGACAGGCGCTAGCACAGATACGCAGTATTTT. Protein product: CASSLVSGTGASTDTQYF.

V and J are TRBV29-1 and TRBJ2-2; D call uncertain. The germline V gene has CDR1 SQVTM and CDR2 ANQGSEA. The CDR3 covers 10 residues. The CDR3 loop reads CILAPGELFF. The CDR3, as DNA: TGCATTTTGGCGCCCGGGGAGCTGTTTTTT.